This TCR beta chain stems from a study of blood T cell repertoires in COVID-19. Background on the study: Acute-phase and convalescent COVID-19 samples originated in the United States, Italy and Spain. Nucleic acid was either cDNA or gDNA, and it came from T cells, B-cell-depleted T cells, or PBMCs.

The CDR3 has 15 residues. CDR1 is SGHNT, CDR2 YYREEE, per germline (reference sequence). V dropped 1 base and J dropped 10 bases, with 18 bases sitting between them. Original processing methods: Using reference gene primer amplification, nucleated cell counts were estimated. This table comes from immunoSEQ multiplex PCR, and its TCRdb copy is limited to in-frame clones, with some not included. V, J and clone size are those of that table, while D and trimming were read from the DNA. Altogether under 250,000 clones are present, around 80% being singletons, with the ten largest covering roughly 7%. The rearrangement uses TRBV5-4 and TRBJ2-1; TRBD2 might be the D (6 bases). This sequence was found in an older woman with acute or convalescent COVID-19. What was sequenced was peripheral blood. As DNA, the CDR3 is TGTGCCAGCAGCTTGAAAACTGGGGGGATCACGGAGCAGTTCTTC. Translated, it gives CASSLKTGGITEQFF.